The 26 T cell receptor beta chains below all came from one sample that was sequenced in a study of CD8 T cells in ankylosing spondylitis. Which antigens these TCRs recognize remains unknown. TCRdb passed the 5' RACE reads through MiXCR, listing each CDR3 protein once. The sample lists some 400,000 distinct CDR3 sequences; 20% to 25% were seen once. Study observations and caveats: Several highly homologous variants formed a TCR beta motif that appeared characteristic of ankylosing spondylitis blood.

The specimen was blood, either unsorted or a sorted T cell fraction (not recorded which). All receptors come from a male donor with ankylosing spondylitis.

This clonotype showed up just a few times. This chain links TRBV5-5 with TRBJ1-6; the D gene is possibly TRBD1 (5 bases). Germline values: CDR1 SGHKS, CDR2 YYEKEE (reference sequence). The CDR3 consists of 18 residues. V was cut by 7 bases and J by 0 bases, with 20 bases left in between. CDR3 DNA: TGTGCCAGCGGAGTACCGGGACGGTCCAGCTCCTATAATTCACCCCTCCACTTT. Amino acids: CASGVPGRSSSYNSPLHF.

The gene calls are TRBV11-2 and TRBJ2-1; a possible D gene is TRBD2 (6 bases). Germline-derived CDR1 and CDR2 are SGHAT and FQNNGV. The CDR3 covers 21 residues. V was shortened by 2 bases and J by 0 bases, with 26 bases between the two germline ends. CDR3: CASSLLRPPRGLRGSYNEQFF. CDR3 DNA sequence: TGTGCCAGCAGCTTACTCAGGCCCCCAAGGGGCCTGCGGGGCTCCTACAATGAGCAGTTCTTC.

V is TRBV3-1 and J is TRBJ2-2; no reliable D call. Deletions cut 3 bases from V and 7 bases from J, with 6 bases between. This CDR3 has 12 amino acids. Per germline, CDR1 LGHDT and CDR2 YNNKEL (reference sequence). DNA for the CDR3: TGTGCCAGCAGCCACTATGTCGGGGAGCTGTTTTTT. Amino acids: CASSHYVGELFF.

The chain carries TRBV7-9 and TRBJ2-2; D is perhaps TRBD1 (6 bases). Trimming shortened V by 4 bases and J by 4 bases, and 19 bases separated the two germline ends. The CDR3 covers 17 residues. Germline CDR1 is SEHNR and CDR2 is FQNEAQ (reference sequence). The CDR3 nucleotides read TGTGCCAGCAGCTACCGGACAGCATTTCTTGGCACCGGGGAGCTGTTTTTT. Translated: CASSYRTAFLGTGELFF.

The rearrangement uses TRBV7-3 and TRBJ2-1; 7 bases fit TRBD2. The CDR3 is 13 residues long. Trimming cost V 8 bases and J 7 bases; bases outside gene matches: 8. Germline V gene data show CDR1 as SGHTA and CDR2 as FQGTGA. For the CDR3, the DNA is TGTGCCAGCTCCGTAGCGGGCTTGAATGAGCAGTTCTTC. It codes for CASSVAGLNEQFF.

In its sample, this clonotype was seen a few times. The chain's CDR3 is CASRLPGLNNEQFF. CDR3 nucleotides: TGTGCCAGCAGACTTCCGGGACTAAACAATGAGCAGTTCTTC. V gene TRBV28 combines with J gene TRBJ2-1; 7 bases fit TRBD2. CDR1 MDHEN and CDR2 SYDVKM come from the germline V gene. V was clipped by 6 bases and J by 5 bases; unmatched bases: 7. The CDR3 spans 14 residues.

For the CDR3, the DNA is TGTGCCAGCAGCCAAGGGGGGGGCCGCGATGAGCAGTTCTTC. This encodes CASSQGGGRDEQFF. The chain is built from TRBV7-2 and TRBJ2-1; a weak D match, TRBD2 (7 bases). CDR1 is SGHTA, CDR2 FQGNSA, per germline. The germline V and J ends were trimmed by 5 bases and 8 bases, with 16 bases remaining between them. The CDR3 has 14 residues.

The chain uses TRBV2 and TRBJ2-1; 8 positions match TRBD2. CDR1 and CDR2 (germline): SNHLY, FYNNEI. The CDR3 runs 14 residues. After removal of 6 bases from V and 3 bases from J, the junction contained 4 bases not matched to a gene. The CDR3 loop is CASRLGTSYNEQFF. The CDR3 DNA reads as TGTGCCAGCAGACTCGGGACTAGCTACAATGAGCAGTTCTTC.

This chain joins TRBV27 and TRBJ2-7; D gene ambiguous. CDR3 length: 14 residues. Germline V gene sequence: CDR1 MNHEY, CDR2 SMNVEV (reference sequence). The V end was cut by 3 bases, the J end by 3 bases, with 12 bases between. CDR3 DNA sequence: TGTGCCAGCAGTTTTAGGCCAAATGTCTACGAGCAGTACTTC. Protein: CASSFRPNVYEQYF.

CDR3 sequence (DNA): TGTGCCAGCGGATCACTGATTCCCACAGATACGCAGTATTTT. Protein: CASGSLIPTDTQYF. The V and J genes are TRBV27 and TRBJ2-3; D is ambiguous. The germline V gene has CDR1 MNHEY and CDR2 SMNVEV (reference sequence). The CDR3 is made up of 14 amino acids. Trimming took 8 bases from V and 2 from J, leaving 14 bases between them.

J is TRBJ2-1 and V is TRBV5-6; D may be TRBD2 (5 bases). CDR1 is SGHDT, CDR2 YYEEEE, per germline. The CDR3 contains 15 residues. Trimming cost V 3 bases and J 4 bases, with 14 bases left between them. CDR3 protein: CASSYGGHQYNEQFF. The CDR3 bases are TGTGCCAGCAGCTACGGCGGGCACCAATACAATGAGCAGTTCTTC. Complete variable domain (other parts from reference TRBV5-6 and TRBJ2-1): DAGVTQSPTHLIKTRGQQVTLRCSPKSGHDTVSWYQQALGQGPQFIFQYYEEEERQRGNFPDRFSGHQFPNYSSELNVNALLLGDSALYLCASSYGGHQYNEQFFGPGTRLTVL.

There are a few counts of this clonotype. The CDR3 nucleotides read TGTGCCAGCAGCCCAGAGGCACGAGATACGCAGTATTTT. This sequence encodes CASSPEARDTQYF. The J gene is TRBJ2-3, the V gene TRBV7-3; D is uncertain. V lost 5 bases to trimming and J lost 5 bases, with 11 bases between them. This CDR3 is built from 13 residues. In germline, CDR1 is SGHTA, CDR2 FQGTGA.

This clonotype was seen more than once but under ten times. The chain links TRBV3-1 to TRBJ2-1; D gene ambiguous. The germline V gene has CDR1 LGHDT and CDR2 YNNKEL (reference sequence). V was trimmed by 4 bases and J by 6 bases, leaving 10 bases between them. The CDR3 consists of 13 residues. This CDR3 reads CASSRVGVNEQFF. CDR3 nucleotides: TGTGCCAGCAGCCGTGTTGGGGTCAATGAGCAGTTCTTC.

This chain uses TRBV14 with TRBJ2-7; a possible D gene is TRBD2 (6 bases). This CDR3 is 16 amino acids long. The V end lost 4 bases, the J end lost 0 bases, and 16 bases lay between the germline ends. Germline CDR1 and CDR2: SGHDN and FVKESK. CDR3 sequence reads: CASSRRVSGRSYEQYF. DNA of the CDR3: TGTGCCAGCAGCCGAAGGGTGAGCGGGCGCTCCTACGAGCAGTACTTC.

CDR3 protein: CASSQVPGGTGHNQPQHF. CDR3 sequence (DNA): TGTGCCAGCAGCCAAGTTCCGGGAGGTACAGGGCACAATCAGCCCCAGCATTTT. The gene calls are TRBV4-2 and TRBJ1-5; a possible D gene is TRBD1 (6 bases). The CDR3 contains 18 residues. CDR1 is LGHNA and CDR2 is YNFKEQ in the germline V gene. Trimming cost V 1 base and J 3 bases, with 19 bases left between them.

V is TRBV25-1 and J is TRBJ2-1; 7 nucleotides agree with TRBD2. This CDR3 contains 15 residues. With V trimmed by 4 bases and J by 4 bases, 7 bases remained unmatched. CDR1 is MGHDK and CDR2 is SYGVNS in the germline V gene. CDR3: CASSASLGGYNEQFF. Written as DNA, the CDR3 is TGTGCCAGCAGTGCCTCCCTGGGGGGGTACAATGAGCAGTTCTTC.

The chain employs TRBV12-3 or TRBV12-4 and TRBJ1-6; TRBD1 aligns across 12 bases. The ends lost 2 bases at V and 10 bases at J; junction bases unmatched: 6. The CDR3 spans 16 residues. The chain's CDR3 is CASSLSGTGGWSPLHF. The CDR3 bases are TGTGCCAGCAGTTTATCTGGGACAGGGGGCTGGTCACCCCTCCACTTT.

This clonotype was found a few times. This chain connects TRBV15 to TRBJ2-5; 10 bases line up with TRBD2. Germline V gives CDR1 LNHNV, CDR2 YYDKDF (reference sequence). V trimming: 3 bases; J trimming: 1 base; junction bases outside the gene matches: 14. There are 19 residues in the CDR3. Here the CDR3 DNA reads TGTGCCACCAGCAGGGACCGACGGACCGGGACTAGCGCCCAAGAGACCCAGTACTTC. It translates to CATSRDRRTGTSAQETQYF.

This chain joins TRBV29-1 and TRBJ2-7, with D unresolved. This CDR3 is built from 13 residues. CDR1 and CDR2 (germline): SQVTM, ANQGSEA. V gave up 6 bases and J gave up 2 bases, with 14 bases separating them. CDR3 amino acids: CSVSRVPTYEQYF. The CDR3 coding sequence is TGCAGCGTCAGTAGGGTACCAACCTACGAGCAGTACTTC.

A few counts support this clonotype. The gene calls are TRBV28 and TRBJ2-7; 9 bases are a match to TRBD1. The germline V gene has CDR1 MDHEN and CDR2 SYDVKM. The CDR3 contains 14 residues. The V and J ends lost 3 bases and 4 bases, in that order; junction bases with no gene match: 4. DNA for the CDR3: TGTGCCAGCAGTTTCCTGGACAGGGGATACGAGCAGTACTTC. It codes for CASSFLDRGYEQYF.

J is TRBJ2-2 and V is TRBV12-3 or TRBV12-4; no definite D call. The CDR3 has 14 residues. V shed 3 bases and J shed 2 bases, with 7 bases lying between them. The CDR3 loop reads CASSFGRNTGELFF. The CDR3 nucleotides read TGTGCCAGCAGTTTCGGCAGAAACACCGGGGAGCTGTTTTTT.

The V and J genes are TRBV20-1 and TRBJ1-1; TRBD1 is a possible D gene (5 bases). V was cut by 5 bases and J by 4 bases, with 11 bases left in between. CDR3 size: 12 residues. CDR1 is DFQATT, CDR2 SNEGSKA, per germline (reference sequence). CDR3 region: CSARRGTTEAFF. Written as DNA, the CDR3 is TGCAGTGCTCGTAGGGGTACCACTGAAGCTTTCTTT.

The chain has TRBV20-1 and TRBJ2-7; 8 bases are a match to TRBD1. CDR1 and CDR2 from the germline V gene are DFQATT and SNEGSKA (reference sequence). The CDR3 covers 13 residues. With 6 bases clipped from V and 4 bases from J, the junction kept 8 bases outside the gene matches. DNA for the CDR3: TGCAGTGCGGCCGACAGGGGCGGGTACGAGCAGTACTTC. Residues: CSAADRGGYEQYF.

Only a few counts were recorded for this clonotype. The rearrangement uses TRBV9 and TRBJ2-5, with D hard to call. This CDR3 is built from 16 residues. Germline CDR1 and CDR2: SGDLS and YYNGEE. Trimming took 2 bases from V and 1 from J, leaving 15 bases between them. The CDR3 reads CASSVGIGFAQETQYF. In nucleotides, the CDR3 is TGTGCCAGCAGCGTGGGAATTGGGTTCGCCCAAGAGACCCAGTACTTC.

V gene TRBV5-5 combines with J gene TRBJ2-7; D unclear. The CDR3 totals 14 residues. V was cut by 0 bases and J by 2 bases, with 9 bases left in between. Germline V CDR1 and CDR2: SGHKS, YYEKEE (reference sequence). Here the CDR3 reads CASSLERQPYEQYF. The CDR3 nucleotides read TGTGCCAGCAGCTTGGAACGGCAGCCCTACGAGCAGTACTTC.

The J gene is TRBJ2-3, the V gene TRBV24-1; possible D gene TRBD2, 6 bases. Germline CDR1 reads KGHDR; CDR2 reads SFDVKD. The CDR3 is 15 amino acids. The V end was cut by 3 bases, the J end by 4 bases, with 13 bases between. DNA of the CDR3: TGTGCCACCAGTGATCACGGGAGAGGGTCAGATACGCAGTATTTT. Translating it yields CATSDHGRGSDTQYF.